This T cell receptor (beta chain) was retrieved from a study of blood T cell repertoires in COVID-19 (TCRdb year 2020). Describing the broader study: Samples covering the acute and convalescent phases of COVID-19 were provided by collaborators in the United States, Italy and Spain. The material from the prospective study consisted of cDNA or gDNA derived from T cells, B-cell-depleted T cells, or PBMCs. Subjects who had been exposed to COVID-19, were actively infected with it, or had recovered from it provided the deeply sampled blood TCRbeta repertoires that made up the dataset. The repertoires were released in a freely available public database meant as a resource for research on the immune response to SARS-CoV-2. Samples came from the ongoing ImmuneRACE study (first 160 participants) plus 1,254 subjects from 6 global collaborators. A de-identified subject ID, COVID-19 status, age in years and sex were almost always included in the sample metadata. Where available, HLA class I and class II types were obtained from metadata supplied by the sample provider rather than from assay-based typing.

On the study overall, not on this receptor specifically: Clinical and demographic metadata were provided uncurated, with the amount varying by source and participant.

This clone was counted between two and nine times. No cognate antigen has been identified for it. Within one base of it there is no much larger clone, and no base qualities were kept. In the prospective study, participants were roughly 18 to 100 years old, resided in about 25 geographic areas of the United States, and were enrolled through a virtual design. In the prospective study, cohorts were assigned on the basis of participant-reported clinical history obtained from a screening survey and a study questionnaire. In the prospective study, mobile phlebotomists collected whole blood, serum and a nasopharyngeal or oropharyngeal swab from each participant. Additional blood draws and questionnaires over an approximately two-month period could optionally be provided by prospective study participants. Before DNA extraction, prospective study blood samples were shipped either frozen or at room temperature.

V is clipped by 0 bases and J by 2 bases, and the sequence between their germline boundaries is 11 bases long. Sequences LGHDT (CDR1) and YNNKEL (CDR2) are obtained from the germline V gene (reference sequence). The CDR3 runs 15 amino acids, cysteine and phenylalanine included. Left in the record is the CDR3 DNA by itself, 45 bases read in frame from the first base. TCRbeta CDR3 regions were amplified from genomic DNA by means of the immunoSEQ Assay, a bias-controlled multiplex PCR. The paper's data handling went like this. The number of nucleated cells in each sample was estimated from the amplification of reference gene primers within the assay. To quantify the absolute abundance of each unique TCRbeta CDR3 rearrangement, sequence reads were collapsed and filtered. For each sample, productive Simpson clonality was calculated as the square root of Simpson's diversity index across productive rearrangements. The immuneACCESS repertoire file appears here via TCRdb, limited to in-frame rearrangements. These files lack a portion of the clones; in checked studies, under half of the deficit traces to unresolved V genes, and the cause of the others is not known. Clone size and V and J calls were adopted from that table, with D and trimming inferred from the DNA. In all, the sample holds 250,000 to 350,000 clones, and 90% of those were seen once. The ten most abundant clones make up 3.5% to 5% of the sample.

Recombination linked TRBV3-1 (or the pseudogene TRBV3-2) to TRBJ2-7, and perhaps TRBD1 as D gene, on 5 matching bases. The sequence came from a woman under 30 with acute COVID-19. Source material: PBMCs or T cells enriched from blood (not recorded which). The nucleotide sequence reads as follows: TGTGCCAGCAGCCAAGATGGGAAGGGGCCCTACGAGCAGTACTTC. This translates into CASSQDGKGPYEQYF.